This T cell receptor beta chain comes out of a study of PD-1 blockade in mismatch repair-deficient tumors. Germline lookup yields CDR1 SNHLY and CDR2 FYNNEI. V was shortened by 5 bases and J by 10 bases, with 10 bases between the two germline ends. The CDR3 has 11 amino acids. TCRdb's table, derived via immunoSEQ multiplex PCR, lists solely in-frame clones and lacks some. The sample records over 75,000 clones, roughly 80% being singletons. In this sample, this clone turned up many times. The TCR sequence derives from an adult with mismatch repair-deficient cancer. The chain is built from TRBV2 and TRBJ2-3; D call uncertain. Sequences were derived from peripheral blood, sampled 12 weeks after starting pembrolizumab. The CDR3 bases are TGTGCCAGCAGTTTAAACCGGGCGCAGTATTTT. It yields the protein CASSLNRAQYF.